This T cell receptor beta chain was captured by sequencing in a study of T cell changes during pregnancy in multiple sclerosis (dated by TCRdb to between 2019 and 2020). About the investigation overall: Changes in the T cell repertoire over the course of pregnancy were examined in this study in women with multiple sclerosis.

The library was made by the immunoSEQ multiplex PCR assay. What TCRdb holds here is the immuneACCESS table cut down to in-frame rearrangements. Part of the clones is not present; checked against another copy, under half of the missing clones reflect an unresolved V gene, and the others are unexplained. This sample has about 27,000 clones in its table, and 89% of those were observed once. The leading ten clones occupy over 15% of the sample. In the case of this clone: Its antigen is still unknown. No much larger clonotype is one base removed from it; base qualities were not supplied.

This TCR came from a female donor with multiple sclerosis, enrolled in a pregnancy study. Sequencing was performed on CD8+ T cells from peripheral blood mononuclear cells, taken in the second trimester of pregnancy.

The CDR3 region: CASSTGLAGVRTGELFF. The DNA sequence is given as TGTGCCAGCAGCACGGGACTAGCGGGAGTGAGAACCGGGGAGCTGTTTTTT. Recombination linked TRBV7-9 to TRBJ2-2, and TRBD2 aligns with 14 junction nucleotides. V trim: 5 bases; J trim: 5 bases; unmatched bases: 7. The germline V gene (reference sequence) gives CDR1 as SEHNR and CDR2 as FQNEAQ. The CDR3 measures 17 amino acids from cysteine to phenylalanine. The read is trimmed to its CDR3 DNA, 51 bases read in frame from base 1.